The TCR beta chain described here comes from a study of shared clonotypes between healthy human individuals. For this clone: Other DNA sequences from this sample encode an identical CDR3 as well.

Unmatched junction bases numbered 9, after V lost 6 bases and J lost 1 base. CDR1 is SGHVS and CDR2 is FNYEAQ in the germline V gene. CDR3 length equals 15 residues. Here immunoSEQ multiplex PCR was the method, and the copy in TCRdb shows in-frame clones only, minus some. The sample holds under 2.5 million clones, around 90% seen once. The chain carries TRBV7-6 and TRBJ2-7; TRBD1 matches 7 bases. The specimen was naive CD4+ T cells from PBMCs. Subset of the sample: CD45RA+ positively selected. This clonotype was sampled from a man aged 18 to 29 in good health. Some clones in this sample may be carry-over from other donors' samples. The chain's CDR3 is CASSSGTASSYEQYF. CDR3 bases: TGTGCCAGCAGTTCCGGGACAGCCTCATCCTACGAGCAGTACTTC.